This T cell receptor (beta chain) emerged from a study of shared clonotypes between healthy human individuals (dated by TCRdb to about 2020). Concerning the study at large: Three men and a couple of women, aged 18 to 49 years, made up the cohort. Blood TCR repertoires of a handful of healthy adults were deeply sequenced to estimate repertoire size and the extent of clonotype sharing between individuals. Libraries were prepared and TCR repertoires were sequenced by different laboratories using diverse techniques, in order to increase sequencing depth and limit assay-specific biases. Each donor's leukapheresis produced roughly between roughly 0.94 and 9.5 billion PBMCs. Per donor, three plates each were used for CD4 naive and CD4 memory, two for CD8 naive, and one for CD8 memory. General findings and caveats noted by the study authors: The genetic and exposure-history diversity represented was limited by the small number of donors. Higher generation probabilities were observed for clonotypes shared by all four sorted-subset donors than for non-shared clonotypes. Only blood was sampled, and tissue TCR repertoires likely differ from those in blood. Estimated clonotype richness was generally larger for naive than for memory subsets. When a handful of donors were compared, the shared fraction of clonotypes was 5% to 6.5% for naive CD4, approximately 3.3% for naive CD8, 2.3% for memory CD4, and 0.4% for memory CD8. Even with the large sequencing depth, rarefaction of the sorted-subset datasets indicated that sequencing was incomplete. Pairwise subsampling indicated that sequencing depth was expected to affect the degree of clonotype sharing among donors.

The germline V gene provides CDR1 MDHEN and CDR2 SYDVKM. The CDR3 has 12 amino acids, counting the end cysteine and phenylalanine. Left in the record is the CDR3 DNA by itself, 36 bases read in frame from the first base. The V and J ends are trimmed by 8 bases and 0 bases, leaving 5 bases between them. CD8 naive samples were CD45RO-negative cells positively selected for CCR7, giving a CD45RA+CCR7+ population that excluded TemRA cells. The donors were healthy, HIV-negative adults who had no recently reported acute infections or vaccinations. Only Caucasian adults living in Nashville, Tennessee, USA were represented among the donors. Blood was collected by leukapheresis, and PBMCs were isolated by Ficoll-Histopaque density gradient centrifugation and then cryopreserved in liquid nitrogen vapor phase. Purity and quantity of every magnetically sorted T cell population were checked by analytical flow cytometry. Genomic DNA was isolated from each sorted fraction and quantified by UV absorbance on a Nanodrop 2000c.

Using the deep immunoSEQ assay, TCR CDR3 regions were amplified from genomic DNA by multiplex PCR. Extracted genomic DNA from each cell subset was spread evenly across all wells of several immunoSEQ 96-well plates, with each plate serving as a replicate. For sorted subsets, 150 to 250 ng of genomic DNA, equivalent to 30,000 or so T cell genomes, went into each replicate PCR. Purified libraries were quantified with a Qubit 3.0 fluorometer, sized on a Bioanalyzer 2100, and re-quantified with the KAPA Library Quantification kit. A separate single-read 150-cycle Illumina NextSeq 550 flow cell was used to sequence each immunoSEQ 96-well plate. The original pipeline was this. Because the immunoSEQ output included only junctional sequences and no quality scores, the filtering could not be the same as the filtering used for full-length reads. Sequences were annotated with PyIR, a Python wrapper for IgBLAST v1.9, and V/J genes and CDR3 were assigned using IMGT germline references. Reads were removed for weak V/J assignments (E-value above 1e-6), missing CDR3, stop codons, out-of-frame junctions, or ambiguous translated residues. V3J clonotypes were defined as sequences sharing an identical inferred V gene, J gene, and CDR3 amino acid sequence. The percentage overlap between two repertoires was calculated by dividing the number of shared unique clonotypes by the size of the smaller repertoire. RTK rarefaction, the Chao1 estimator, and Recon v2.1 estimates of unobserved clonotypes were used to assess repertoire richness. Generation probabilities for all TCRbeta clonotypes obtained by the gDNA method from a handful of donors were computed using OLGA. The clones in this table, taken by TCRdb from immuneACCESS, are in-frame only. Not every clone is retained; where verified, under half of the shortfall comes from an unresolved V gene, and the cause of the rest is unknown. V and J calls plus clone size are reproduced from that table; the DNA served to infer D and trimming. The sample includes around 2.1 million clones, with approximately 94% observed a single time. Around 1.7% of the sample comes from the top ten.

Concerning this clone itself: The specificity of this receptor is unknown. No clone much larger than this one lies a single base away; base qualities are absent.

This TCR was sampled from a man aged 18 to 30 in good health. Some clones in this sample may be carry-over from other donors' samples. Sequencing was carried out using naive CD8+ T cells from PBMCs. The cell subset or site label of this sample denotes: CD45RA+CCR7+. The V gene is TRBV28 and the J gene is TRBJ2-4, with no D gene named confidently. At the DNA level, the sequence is TGTGCCAGCGGGGTAGCCAAAAACATTCAGTACTTC. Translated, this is CASGVAKNIQYF. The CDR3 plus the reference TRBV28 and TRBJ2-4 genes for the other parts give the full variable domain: DVKVTQSSRYLVKRTGEKVFLECVQDMDHENMFWYRQDPGLGLRLIYFSYDVKMKEKGDIPEGYSVSREKKERFSLILESASTNQTSMYLCASGVAKNIQYFGAGTRLSVL.